This T cell receptor beta chain originates from a study of T cell changes during pregnancy in multiple sclerosis. This CDR3 has 15 residues. The germline CDR1 and CDR2 sequences are SNHLY and FYNNEI. V was cut by 3 bases and J by 5 bases, with 16 bases left in between. Data came from immunoSEQ multiplex PCR; TCRdb stores just in-frame clones and leaves some out. The repertoire holds around 40,000 clones, with 89% as singletons. This receptor was identified in a female donor with multiple sclerosis, enrolled in a pregnancy study. Sample: CD4+ T cells from peripheral blood mononuclear cells, taken in the first trimester of pregnancy. The chain combines TRBV2 with TRBJ2-5; D might be TRBD1 (5 bases). The CDR3 sequence is CASSEGPVKGETQYF. The CDR3 DNA sequence: TGTGCCAGCAGTGAGGGGCCCGTCAAGGGGGAGACCCAGTACTTC.